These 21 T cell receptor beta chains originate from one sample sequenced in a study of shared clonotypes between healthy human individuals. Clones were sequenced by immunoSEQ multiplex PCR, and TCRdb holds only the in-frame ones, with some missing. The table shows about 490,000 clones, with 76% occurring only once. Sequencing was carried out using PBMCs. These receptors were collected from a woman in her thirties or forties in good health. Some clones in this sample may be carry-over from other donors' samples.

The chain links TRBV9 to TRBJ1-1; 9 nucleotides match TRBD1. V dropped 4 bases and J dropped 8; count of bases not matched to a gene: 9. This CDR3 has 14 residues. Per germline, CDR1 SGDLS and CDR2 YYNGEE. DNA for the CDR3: TGTGCCAGCAGCTCAACCCAGGGACAGGGAGAAGCTTTCTTT. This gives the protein CASSSTQGQGEAFF.

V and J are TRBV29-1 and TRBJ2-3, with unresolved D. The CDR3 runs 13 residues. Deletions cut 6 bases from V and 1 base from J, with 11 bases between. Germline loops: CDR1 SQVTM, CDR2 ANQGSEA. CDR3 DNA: TGCAGCGTGGATAAACCAGGCACAGATACGCAGTATTTT. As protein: CSVDKPGTDTQYF.

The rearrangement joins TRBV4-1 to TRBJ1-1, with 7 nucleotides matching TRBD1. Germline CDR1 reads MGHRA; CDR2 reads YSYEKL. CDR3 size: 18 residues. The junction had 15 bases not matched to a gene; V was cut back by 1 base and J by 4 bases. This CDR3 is CASSQGKGARSATTEAFF. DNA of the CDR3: TGCGCCAGCAGCCAAGGGAAGGGGGCGAGATCCGCGACCACTGAAGCTTTCTTT.

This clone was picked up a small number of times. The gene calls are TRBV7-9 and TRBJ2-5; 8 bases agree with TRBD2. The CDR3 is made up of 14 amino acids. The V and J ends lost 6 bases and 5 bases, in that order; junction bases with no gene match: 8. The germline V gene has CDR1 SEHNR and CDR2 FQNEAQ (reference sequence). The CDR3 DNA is TGTGCCAGCAGATCCTCGGGGGGGGAGGAGACCCAGTACTTC. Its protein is CASRSSGGEETQYF.

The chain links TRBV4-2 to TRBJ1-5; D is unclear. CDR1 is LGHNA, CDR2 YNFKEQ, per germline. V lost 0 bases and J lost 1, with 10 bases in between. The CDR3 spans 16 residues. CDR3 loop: CASSQDHPGSNQPQHF. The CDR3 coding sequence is TGTGCCAGCAGCCAAGACCACCCCGGCAGCAATCAGCCCCAGCATTTT.

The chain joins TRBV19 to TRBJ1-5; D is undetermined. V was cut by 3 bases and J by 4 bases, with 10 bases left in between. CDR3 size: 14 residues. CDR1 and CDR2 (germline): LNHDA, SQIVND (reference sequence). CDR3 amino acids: CASSIPGPNQPQHF. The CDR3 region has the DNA TGTGCCAGTAGTATTCCCGGGCCTAATCAGCCCCAGCATTTT. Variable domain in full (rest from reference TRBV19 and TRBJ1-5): DGGITQSPKYLFRKEGQNVTLSCEQNLNHDAMYWYRQDPGQGLRLIYYSQIVNDFQKGDIAEGYSVSREKKESFPLTVTSAQKNPTAFYLCASSIPGPNQPQHFGDGTRLSIL.

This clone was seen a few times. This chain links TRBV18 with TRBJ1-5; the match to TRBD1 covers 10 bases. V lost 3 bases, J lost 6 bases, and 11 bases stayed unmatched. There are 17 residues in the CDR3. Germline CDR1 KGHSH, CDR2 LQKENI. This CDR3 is CASSPTFSRDRGQPQHF. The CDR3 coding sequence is TGTGCCAGCTCACCTACGTTCTCCCGGGACAGGGGTCAGCCCCAGCATTTT.

CDR3 nucleotides: TGTGCCAGCACCGTCTCGAGGAACACCGGGGAGCTGTTTTTT. This gives the protein CASTVSRNTGELFF. The chain combines TRBV27 with TRBJ2-2; D gene unclear. From germline, CDR1 is MNHEY and CDR2 SMNVEV (reference sequence). With 7 bases removed from V and 1 base from J, the gap between germline ends came to 10 bases. The CDR3 extends over 14 amino acids.

Here the CDR3 reads CASSPQGAGTDTQYF. The CDR3 DNA reads as TGTGCCAGCAGCCCCCAGGGGGCAGGCACAGATACGCAGTATTTT. The chain is built from TRBV2 and TRBJ2-3; 8 bases match TRBD1. There are 15 residues in the CDR3. The V segment lost 6 bases and the J segment 1 base; nucleotides outside the gene matches: 6. Germline V gene lookup returns CDR1 SNHLY and CDR2 FYNNEI.

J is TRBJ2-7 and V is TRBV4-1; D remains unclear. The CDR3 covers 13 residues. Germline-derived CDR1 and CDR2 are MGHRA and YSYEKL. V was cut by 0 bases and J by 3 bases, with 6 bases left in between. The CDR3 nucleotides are TGCGCCAGCAGCCAAGAATACTTCTACGAGCAGTACTTC. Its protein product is CASSQEYFYEQYF.

The chain's CDR3 is CASIPTSGLTYEQYF. The CDR3 DNA follows: TGTGCCAGCATCCCGACTAGCGGGTTGACCTACGAGCAGTACTTC. This chain connects TRBV6-1 to TRBJ2-7, with 10 bases identical to TRBD2. V was pared by 7 bases and J by 2 bases, with 8 bases of the junction left unmatched. CDR1 is MNHNS, CDR2 SASEGT, per germline. The CDR3 sequence is 15 residues long.

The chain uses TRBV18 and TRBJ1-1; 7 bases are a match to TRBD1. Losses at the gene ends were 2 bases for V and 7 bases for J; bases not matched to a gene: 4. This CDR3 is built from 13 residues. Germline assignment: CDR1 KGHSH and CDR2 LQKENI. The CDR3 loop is CASSPDREGEAFF. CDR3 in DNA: TGTGCCAGCTCACCAGACAGGGAAGGTGAAGCTTTCTTT.

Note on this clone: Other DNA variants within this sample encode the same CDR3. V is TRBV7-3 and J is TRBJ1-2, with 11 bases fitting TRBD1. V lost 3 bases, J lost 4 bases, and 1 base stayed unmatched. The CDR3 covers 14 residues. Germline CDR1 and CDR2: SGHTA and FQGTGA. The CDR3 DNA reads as TGTGCCAGCAGCTTCGGGACAGGGGGCTATGGCTACACCTTC. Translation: CASSFGTGGYGYTF.

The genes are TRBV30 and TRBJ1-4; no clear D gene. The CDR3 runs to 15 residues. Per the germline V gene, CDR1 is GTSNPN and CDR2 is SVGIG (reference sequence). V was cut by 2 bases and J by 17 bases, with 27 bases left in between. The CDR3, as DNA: TGTGCCTGGAGTTATTCTAGTATCCTGAAACACCCCATTTTTTTT. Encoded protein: CAWSYSSILKHPIFF.

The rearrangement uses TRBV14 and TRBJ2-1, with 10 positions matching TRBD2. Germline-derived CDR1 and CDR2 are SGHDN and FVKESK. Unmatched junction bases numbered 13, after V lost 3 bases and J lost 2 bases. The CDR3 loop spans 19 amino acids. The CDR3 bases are TGTGCCAGCAGCCACGGACTGACGGGTAGCGGGAGGCCCTACAATGAGCAGTTCTTC. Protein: CASSHGLTGSGRPYNEQFF. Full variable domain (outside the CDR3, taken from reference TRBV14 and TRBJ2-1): EAGVTQFPSHSVIEKGQTVTLRCDPISGHDNLYWYRRVMGKEIKFLLHFVKESKQDESGMPNNRFLAERTGGTYSTLKVQPAELEDSGVYFCASSHGLTGSGRPYNEQFFGPGTRLTVL.

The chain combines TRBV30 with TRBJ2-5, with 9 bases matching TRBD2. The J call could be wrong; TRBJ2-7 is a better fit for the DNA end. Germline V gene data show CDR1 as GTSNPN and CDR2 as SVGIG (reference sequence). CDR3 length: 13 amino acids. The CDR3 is CAWSMGLAYEQYF. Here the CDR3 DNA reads TGTGCCTGGAGTATGGGACTAGCTTACGAGCAGTACTTC.

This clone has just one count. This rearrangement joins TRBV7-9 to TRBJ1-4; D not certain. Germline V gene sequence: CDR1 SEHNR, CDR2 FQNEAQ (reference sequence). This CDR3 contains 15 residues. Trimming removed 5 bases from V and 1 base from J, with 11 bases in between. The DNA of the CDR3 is TGTGCCAGCAGCCCCCCGGGGTTAACTAATGAAAAACTGTTTTTT. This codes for CASSPPGLTNEKLFF.

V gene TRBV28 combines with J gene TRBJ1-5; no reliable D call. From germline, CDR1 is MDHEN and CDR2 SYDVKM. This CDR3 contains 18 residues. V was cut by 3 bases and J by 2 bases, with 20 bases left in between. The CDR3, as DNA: TGTGCCAGCAGTTTTCTTTCTTTATCGGGATATCGCAATCAGCCCCAGCATTTT. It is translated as CASSFLSLSGYRNQPQHF.

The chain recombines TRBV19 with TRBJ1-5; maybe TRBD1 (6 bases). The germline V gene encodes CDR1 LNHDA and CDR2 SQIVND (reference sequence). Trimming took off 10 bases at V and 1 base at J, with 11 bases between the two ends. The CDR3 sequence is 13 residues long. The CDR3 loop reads CATGGASNQPQHF. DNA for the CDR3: TGTGCCACTGGGGGGGCCAGCAATCAGCCCCAGCATTTT.

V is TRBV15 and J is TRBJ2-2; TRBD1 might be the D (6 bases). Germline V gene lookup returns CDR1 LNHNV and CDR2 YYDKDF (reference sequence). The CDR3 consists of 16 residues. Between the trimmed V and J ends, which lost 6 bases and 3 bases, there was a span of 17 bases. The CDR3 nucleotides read TGTGCCACCAGGGACGAGCGGAAGGGGGACACCGGGGAGCTGTTTTTT. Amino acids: CATRDERKGDTGELFF.

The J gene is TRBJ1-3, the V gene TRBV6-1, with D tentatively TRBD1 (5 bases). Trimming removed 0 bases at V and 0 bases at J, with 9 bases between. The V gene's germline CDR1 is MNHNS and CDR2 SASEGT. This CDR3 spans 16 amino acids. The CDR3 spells CASSEAGGASGNTIYF. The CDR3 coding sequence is TGTGCCAGCAGTGAAGCTGGTGGGGCCTCTGGAAACACCATATATTTT.